This entry lists 10 T cell receptor beta chains sequenced from one sample in a study of blood T cell repertoires in COVID-19. TCRdb keeps only in-frame clones here, not all; method: immunoSEQ multiplex PCR. The sample has approximately 150,000 clones, 80% to 90% seen once; the top ten hold around 5%. Sequencing was done on a sample of peripheral blood. The receptors were gathered from a woman aged 45-65 years with COVID-19, enrolled during active disease.

The CDR3 is CASSPGTGGSYEQYF. In DNA form, the CDR3 reads TGTGCCAGTAGCCCCGGGACAGGGGGCTCCTACGAGCAGTACTTC. The chain employs TRBV19 and TRBJ2-7; 11 bases align to TRBD1. CDR3 length: 15 amino acids. Germline V CDR1 and CDR2: LNHDA, SQIVND (reference sequence). J gave up 0 bases and V 6 bases, and 4 bases lay outside the gene matches.

This chain joins TRBV3-1 (or the pseudogene TRBV3-2) and TRBJ2-3, with TRBD2 matching over 11 bases. J gave up 4 bases and V 0 bases, and 6 bases lay outside the gene matches. In germline, CDR1 is LGHDT, CDR2 YNNKEL (reference sequence). The CDR3 consists of 17 residues. CDR3 amino acids: CASSQDLSGGASDTQYF. In DNA form, the CDR3 reads TGTGCCAGCAGCCAAGATCTTAGCGGGGGGGCCTCAGATACGCAGTATTTT.

Only one count was recorded for this clone. V is TRBV11-2 and J is TRBJ1-4; D gene ambiguous. This CDR3 is built from 17 residues. CDR1 is SGHAT and CDR2 is FQNNGV in the germline V gene. V was trimmed by 1 base and J by 0 bases, leaving 12 bases between them. As DNA, the CDR3 is TGTGCCAGCAGCTTAGGTCTGCACAGTGCAACTAATGAAAAACTGTTTTTT. Its translation is CASSLGLHSATNEKLFF.

For the CDR3, the DNA is TGCGCCAGCAGCCTCGGGACAGCGCTTAACGAGCAGTACTTC. It translates to CASSLGTALNEQYF. The gene calls are TRBV4-1 and TRBJ2-7, with TRBD1 matching 7 bases. Per germline, CDR1 MGHRA and CDR2 YSYEKL. This CDR3 comprises 14 residues. Unmatched junction bases numbered 8, after V lost 4 bases and J lost 5 bases.

The chain has TRBV11-3 and TRBJ2-1; 9 bases line up with TRBD2. This CDR3 contains 16 residues. V was clipped by 5 bases and J by 4 bases; unmatched bases: 9. Germline loops: CDR1 SGHNT, CDR2 YENEEA. CDR3 protein: CASSPPPAGGYNEQFF. CDR3 in DNA: TGTGCCAGCAGCCCCCCCCCAGCGGGGGGTTACAATGAGCAGTTCTTC. Filled out from reference TRBV11-3 and TRBJ2-1, the complete variable domain reads EAGVVQSPRYKIIEKKQPVAFWCNPISGHNTLYWYLQNLGQGPELLIRYENEEAVDDSQLPKDRFSAERLKGVDSTLKIQPAELGDSAVYLCASSPPPAGGYNEQFFGPGTRLTVL.

On this clone itself: The same CDR3 is also encoded by other DNA sequences in this sample. V usage is TRBV19 and J usage is TRBJ1-1; TRBD1 matches at 8 bases. Looked up from germline, CDR1 is LNHDA and CDR2 is SQIVND (reference sequence). The CDR3 runs to 13 residues. The V and J ends lost 4 bases and 4 bases, in that order; junction bases with no gene match: 2. CDR3 in amino acids: CASSTQGGTEAFF. The CDR3 DNA is TGTGCCAGTAGTACACAGGGGGGCACTGAAGCTTTCTTT.

The CDR3 loop reads CASSKGQGVSYEQYF. CDR3 in DNA: TGTGCCAGCAGCAAGGGACAGGGGGTCTCCTACGAGCAGTACTTC. This chain uses TRBV5-5 with TRBJ2-7, with 11 bases that match TRBD1. The J segment lost 0 bases and the V segment lost 4 bases, leaving 3 bases of the junction unmatched. CDR3 length: 15 amino acids. The V gene's germline CDR1 is SGHKS and CDR2 YYEKEE (reference sequence).

V is TRBV7-3 and J is TRBJ1-1; D unclear. CDR1 and CDR2 (germline): SGHTA, FQGTGA. The length of the CDR3 is 13 residues. The germline V and J ends were trimmed by 8 bases and 4 bases, with 14 bases remaining between them. The CDR3 reads CASCSQSGTEAFF. CDR3 in DNA: TGTGCCAGCTGCTCCCAATCGGGCACTGAAGCTTTCTTT.

The rearrangement uses TRBV7-9 and TRBJ1-2, with D perhaps TRBD1 (6 bases). Trimming stripped 5 bases from V and 4 bases from J, with 14 bases between. Looked up from germline, CDR1 is SEHNR and CDR2 is FQNEAQ (reference sequence). The CDR3 runs 14 residues. The CDR3 DNA reads TGTGCCAGCAGCCATGGGCAGGGGAGCTATGGCTACACCTTC. Translating gives CASSHGQGSYGYTF.

V usage is TRBV5-6 and J usage is TRBJ2-3; TRBD1 aligns across 9 bases. This CDR3 comprises 15 residues. V trimming: 5 bases; J trimming: 3 bases; junction bases outside the gene matches: 7. Looked up from germline, CDR1 is SGHDT and CDR2 is YYEEEE. The CDR3 spells CASRAGTGFTDTQYF. CDR3 nucleotides: TGTGCCAGCAGAGCCGGGACAGGGTTTACAGATACGCAGTATTTT.